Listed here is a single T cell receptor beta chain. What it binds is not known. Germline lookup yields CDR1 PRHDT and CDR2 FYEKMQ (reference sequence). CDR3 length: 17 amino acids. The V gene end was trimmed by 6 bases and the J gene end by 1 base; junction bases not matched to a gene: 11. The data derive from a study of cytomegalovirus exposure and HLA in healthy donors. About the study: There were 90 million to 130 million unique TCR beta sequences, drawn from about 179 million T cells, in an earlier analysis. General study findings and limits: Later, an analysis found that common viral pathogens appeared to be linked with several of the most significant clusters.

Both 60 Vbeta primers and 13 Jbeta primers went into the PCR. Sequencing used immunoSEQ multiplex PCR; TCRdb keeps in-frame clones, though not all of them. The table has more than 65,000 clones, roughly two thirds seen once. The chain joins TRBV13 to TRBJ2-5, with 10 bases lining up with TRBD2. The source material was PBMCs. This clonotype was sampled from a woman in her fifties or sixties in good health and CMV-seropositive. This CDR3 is CASSLRNSGGPQETQYF. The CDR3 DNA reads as TGTGCCAGCAGTTTACGGAATAGCGGGGGGCCCCAAGAGACCCAGTACTTC.